These T cell receptor beta chains were read from a single sample in a study of glioma-infiltrating T cells. TCRdb ran MiXCR on the multiplex PCR reads and lists one entry per CDR3 protein. There are tens of thousands of distinct CDR3 sequences in the sample; approximately 39% occur only once, and approximately 38% lies in the top ten. Specimen: glioma tissue, nonneoplastic brain tissue, or PBMCs (not recorded which). The source of these receptors is a human donor with low-grade glioma or glioblastoma, undergoing nonglioma brain surgery, or in good health (not recorded which). Each CDR3 is given with its conserved first and last residue. The D gene is left open where the match is weak. Clone size is not always given. Where it is, it says once, few, many or a class for expanded clones.

clone_size j_call v_call d_call cdr3_nt cdr3_aa
many TRBJ2-1 TRBV11-2 - TGTGCCAGCAGCTCAGGACGGGGGACCTACAATGAGCAGTTCTTC CASSSGRGTYNEQFF
- TRBJ2-1 TRBV27 TRBD2 TGTGCCGAGGGGACTAGCGGGAGGTCCAATGAGCAGTTCTTC CAEGTSGRSNEQFF
- TRBJ2-3 TRBV2 - TGTGCCAGCAGTGAAAGGCGGGGCACAGATACGCAGTATTTT CASSERRGTDTQYF
many TRBJ1-2 TRBV5-1 - TGCGCCAGCAGCCCAGGGTTTTCGGGCTATGGCTACACCTTC CASSPGFSGYGYTF
many TRBJ2-3 TRBV5-1 - TGCGCCAGCAGCTGGGCCCGTCGGACTAACACAGATACGCAGTATTTT CASSWARRTNTDTQYF
- TRBJ2-3 TRBV9 TRBD2 TGTGCCAGCAGCGTAGGGGGGAGGGCCACAGATACGCAGTATTTT CASSVGGRATDTQYF
many TRBJ2-3 TRBV28 TRBD2 TGTGCCAGCAGTACCCCACGAGCGGGGAGCACAGATACGCAGTATTTT CASSTPRAGSTDTQYF
- TRBJ2-1 TRBV19 - TGTGCCAGTATCGGTAATGGGGGACCAATGGGGGTGGGCTACAATGAGCAGTTCTTC CASIGNGGPMGVGYNEQFF
- TRBJ2-1 TRBV11-3 - TGTGCCAGCAGCCCAGGGGGCGGGAGTGAGCAGTTCTTC CASSPGGGSEQFF
- TRBJ1-2 TRBV5-8 - TGTGCCAGCAGCCGCGGAGCTGGCTATGGCTACACCTTC CASSRGAGYGYTF
- TRBJ2-7 TRBV20-1 TRBD2 TGCAGTGCTCCGAGTAGCGGGGGGATCTACGAGCAGTACTTC CSAPSSGGIYEQYF
many TRBJ2-4 TRBV4-1 - TGCGCCAGCAGCCAAGATCACGGCCAGAGCATTCAGTACTTC CASSQDHGQSIQYF
many TRBJ2-7 TRBV7-9 - TGTGCCCTACAACTAGGTCCCTACGAGCAGTACTTC CALQLGPYEQYF
many TRBJ2-3 TRBV19 - TGTGCCAGTAGTATTCTCGGGACAATCTCTGGAGGAGATACGCAGTATTTT CASSILGTISGGDTQYF
many TRBJ2-1 TRBV2 - TGTGCCAGCAGTGAAGTAGCACCGCAGTTCTTC CASSEVAPQFF
many TRBJ2-3 TRBV7-2 - TGTGCCAGCACCCTTAGCGGACCCACAGATACGCAGTATTTT CASTLSGPTDTQYF
many TRBJ2-1 TRBV7-2 - TGTGCCAGCAGCTTGCCGGGGACCGGAAGGGAGCAGTTCTTC CASSLPGTGREQFF
many TRBJ2-3 TRBV29-1 - TGCAGCGTTGAGTGGTCTACAGATACGCAGTATTTT CSVEWSTDTQYF
many TRBJ2-3 TRBV19 - TGTGCCAGTAGGTTTGCTGGTTTCGCCCCAGATACGCAGTATTTT CASRFAGFAPDTQYF
many TRBJ1-5 TRBV27 TRBD1 TGTGCCAGCAGTAACCGACAGGGTTTGCATCAGCCCCAGCATTTT CASSNRQGLHQPQHF
many TRBJ2-1 TRBV4-1 - TGTGCCAGCAGCCAAGAAGGAGGGGTGAATGAGCAGTTCTTC CASSQEGGVNEQFF
many TRBJ1-6 TRBV5-1 - TGCGCCAGCAGCTTGGCCGGCAGTAATTCACCCCTCCACTTT CASSLAGSNSPLHF